Sequencing of this TCR beta chain was carried out in a study of T cells in Graves' hyperthyroidism and ophthalmopathy. At least ten counts were recorded for this clonotype. Regions amplified from RNA transcripts were the TCR beta CDR3 regions. RT-PCR in the first round (using the HTBI primer set) targeted the TCR CDR3. TCRdb reprocessed the multiplex PCR reads with MiXCR, giving one entry per CDR3 protein. The repertoire has approximately 740,000 distinct CDR3 sequences, 14% of them found once; the top ten carry roughly a tenth. The sequence was collected from a woman between 18 and 30 years old with Graves' hyperthyroidism. Sequences were obtained from blood.

The CDR3 DNA follows: TGCAGCGTGACAGGTCTGTGGACTGAAGCTTTCTTT. Translating gives CSVTGLWTEAFF. This rearrangement joins TRBV29-1 to TRBJ1-1, with D perhaps TRBD1 (6 bases). Germline V gene lookup returns CDR1 SQVTM and CDR2 ANQGSEA. Trimming took 6 bases from V and 5 from J, leaving 13 bases between them. There are 12 residues in the CDR3.